This T cell receptor (beta chain) stems from a study of T cell clonotyping in hematopoietic cell transplantation. The study's findings and limits: Recipient TCR diversity dropped after transplant; expanded clonotypes rose from day 30 to 180.

With respect to this clone: As yet, its antigen is unknown.

With 4 bases removed from V and 5 bases from J, the gap between germline ends came to 15 bases. CDR3 length: 14 residues. Germline-derived CDR1 and CDR2 are SGHRS and YFSETQ. The protocol was immunoSEQ multiplex PCR, while the TCRdb copy is restricted to in-frame clones and leaves out a portion. The sample records roughly 12,000 clones, roughly 50% being singletons. The chain is built from TRBV5-1 and TRBJ2-5; D is perhaps TRBD1 (6 bases). The specimen sequenced was peripheral blood mononuclear cells. This TCR was recovered from a man aged 45-65 years in good health. Some clones in this sample may be carry-over from other donors' samples. CDR3: CASSRTVNRETQYF. The DNA for the CDR3 is TGCGCCAGCAGCAGGACAGTGAATAGGGAGACCCAGTACTTC.